Included here is one T cell receptor beta chain sequence, with context. This clonotype was found many times. It lacks a known antigen. Base qualities are not provided; no much larger clone lies one nucleotide away. The library was made by RT-PCR. For sequencing, an Illumina HiSeq 2500 was employed. Using fastp trimming at Q25 and MiXCR clonotype assembly, TCRdb reanalyzed the public sequencing data and kept in-frame beta chains. Each CDR3 protein appears once, grouped with its most common genes and DNA. This sample has about 700,000 distinct CDR3 sequences in its table, and about 15% of those were observed once. Around 7.3% of the sample belongs to the ten largest clones. This specimen comes from a study of response to subunit inactivated influenza vaccine (dated by TCRdb to the late 2010s). At the level of the whole study: Deep quantitative profiling of the T cell receptor repertoire was used in the study to follow responses to a trivalent subunit inactivated influenza vaccine. Here is what the overall study found, with its caveats: It was suggested by the authors that each seasonal influenza vaccination may recruit only a limited number of new T cells.

At the junction V is shortened by 6 bases and J by 0 bases, with 6 bases in between. The germline V gene provides CDR1 MNHEY and CDR2 SVGEGT. Its CDR3 holds 12 amino acids, cysteine through phenylalanine. Solely the CDR3 DNA is kept, with 36 bases framed from the first base. Sample: PBMCs from blood, taken 14 to 15 days before vaccination. The chain is assembled from TRBV6-2 or TRBV6-3 and TRBJ2-7, with no reliable assignment of the D segment. The source of this sequence is a man aged 50-59 years who received an inactivated influenza vaccine. Donor details come from another sample of the same person, matched by shared clones. The CDR3 region: CASSKDSYEQYF. The DNA sequence is given as TGTGCCAGCAGCAAGGACTCCTACGAGCAGTACTTC.